The 8 T cell receptor beta chains below come from one sample, sequenced in a study of blood T cell repertoires in COVID-19. The protocol was immunoSEQ multiplex PCR, while the TCRdb copy is restricted to in-frame clones and leaves out a portion. The table lists almost 400,000 clones, more than 70% of them singletons. The sample comprised peripheral blood. The receptors shown here come from a woman between 55 and 75 years old with COVID-19, enrolled during active disease.

The gene calls are TRBV7-2 and TRBJ2-5, with 10 positions matching TRBD2. After removal of 0 bases from V and 4 bases from J, the junction contained 2 bases not matched to a gene. CDR3 length: 15 amino acids. Germline loops: CDR1 SGHTA, CDR2 FQGNSA. The CDR3 loop reads CASSLALAGRETQYF. The CDR3 DNA is TGTGCCAGCAGCTTAGCACTAGCGGGGAGAGAGACCCAGTACTTC.

The rearrangement uses TRBV6-5 and TRBJ2-2; TRBD1 aligns across 8 bases. The germline V gene encodes CDR1 MNHEY and CDR2 SVGAGI. After removal of 2 bases from V and 5 bases from J, the junction contained 7 bases not matched to a gene. This CDR3 region has 16 residues. The CDR3 DNA sequence: TGTGCCAGCAGTTACGGGGTGACAGGGGATACCGGGGAGCTGTTTTTT. Translated, it gives CASSYGVTGDTGELFF.

The chain joins TRBV5-1 to TRBJ1-1; tentatively, D is TRBD1 (5 bases). V was clipped by 2 bases and J by 1 base, with 12 bases between them. Germline CDR1 reads SGHRS; CDR2 reads YFSETQ. The CDR3 loop spans 15 amino acids. As DNA, the CDR3 is TGCGCCAGCAGCTTCCTCAGGGTTGGGAACACTGAAGCTTTCTTT. Protein product: CASSFLRVGNTEAFF.

This rearrangement joins TRBV19 to TRBJ1-2, with D perhaps TRBD1 (6 bases). The CDR3 runs to 13 residues. CDR1 is LNHDA and CDR2 is SQIVND in the germline V gene (reference sequence). Trimming cost V 2 bases and J 8 bases, with 12 bases left between them. The CDR3 reads CASSISSGGGYTF. The CDR3 DNA sequence: TGTGCCAGTAGTATATCATCGGGGGGCGGCTACACCTTC.

CDR3 in amino acids: CATSDSRGNTIYF. For the CDR3, the DNA is TGTGCCACCAGTGATTCCAGGGGCAACACCATATATTTT. The chain uses TRBV24-1 and TRBJ1-3; weak D call: TRBD1 (6 bases). Germline CDR1 reads KGHDR; CDR2 reads SFDVKD. V lost 2 bases, J lost 7 bases, and 8 bases lay in between. The CDR3 spans 13 residues.

Notes on this clone: At one of its ends the junction is not consistent with the germline gene, which may arise from a read error. The chain couples TRBV3-1 (or the pseudogene TRBV3-2) to TRBJ1-1; 7 nucleotides align to TRBD1. This CDR3 is built from 13 residues. The germline CDR1 and CDR2 sequences are LGHDT and YNNKEL (reference sequence). CDR3: CASSQGGFTEAFF. The CDR3 nucleotides are TGTGCCAGCAGTCAAGGGGGCTTCACTGAAGCTTTCTTT.

The chain has TRBV11-2 and TRBJ2-1; 8 nucleotides align to TRBD2. The CDR3 contains 14 residues. Per germline, CDR1 SGHAT and CDR2 FQNNGV. The V segment lost 5 bases and the J segment 6 bases; nucleotides outside the gene matches: 6. The CDR3 DNA follows: TGTGCCAGCAGCCTCGGCGGGGGGATCAATGAGCAGTTCTTC. Its protein is CASSLGGGINEQFF. Full variable domain (rest looked up from reference TRBV11-2 and TRBJ2-1): EAGVAQSPRYKIIEKRQSVAFWCNPISGHATLYWYQQILGQGPKLLIQFQNNGVVDDSQLPKDRFSAERLKGVDSTLKIQPAKLEDSAVYLCASSLGGGINEQFFGPGTRLTVL.

The count of this clone is one. The chain carries TRBV4-2 and TRBJ2-1, with TRBD2 matching over 12 bases. The CDR3 has 17 amino acids. From germline, CDR1 is LGHNA and CDR2 YNFKEQ. The V gene end was trimmed by 0 bases and the J gene end by 5 bases; junction bases not matched to a gene: 5. The CDR3 DNA reads TGTGCCAGCAGCCAAGAGAACCTAGCGGGGGGGAACAATGAGCAGTTCTTC. This translates into CASSQENLAGGNNEQFF.